This T cell receptor (beta chain) was observed in a study of blood T cells in healthy people across ages. Whole-study findings and limits: A strong correlation was found between TCR beta diversity and the percentage of naive T cells. Expanded clonotype shifts may have been confounded, as the donors had an unknown CMV status.

The CDR3 is made up of 14 amino acids. The junction had 5 bases not matched to a gene; V was cut back by 4 bases and J by 4 bases. The germline V gene has CDR1 LNHDA and CDR2 SQIVND (reference sequence). Primers used in a second PCR of roughly 7 to 11 cycles were a sample-barcoded 5' primer and a J-beta primer mix. MiXCR, run by TCRdb on the 5' RACE reads, gives a single entry per CDR3 protein. The top ten clones hold 25% to 35% of a sample with about 830,000 distinct CDR3 sequences, approximately 59% of them seen once. This clonotype turned up a few times. Its antigen is not identified. The specimen was blood. The gene calls are TRBV19 and TRBJ2-7; TRBD2 aligns across 9 bases. This clonotype originated in a man aged 25 to 45 in good health. The CDR3 nucleotides read TGTGCCAGTAGTACCCCGGGACTAGCTTACGAGCAGTACTTC. Its protein is CASSTPGLAYEQYF.